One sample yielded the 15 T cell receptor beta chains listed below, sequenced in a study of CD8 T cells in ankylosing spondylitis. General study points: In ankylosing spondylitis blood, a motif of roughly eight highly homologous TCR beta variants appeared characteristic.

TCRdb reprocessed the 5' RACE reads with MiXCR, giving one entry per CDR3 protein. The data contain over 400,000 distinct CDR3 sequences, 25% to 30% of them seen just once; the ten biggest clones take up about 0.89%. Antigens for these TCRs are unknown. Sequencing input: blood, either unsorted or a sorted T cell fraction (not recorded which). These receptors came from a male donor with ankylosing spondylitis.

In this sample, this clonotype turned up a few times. CDR3 amino acids: CASSLAEVNMPAAEDTQYF. The CDR3 nucleotides are TGCGCCAGCAGCTTGGCCGAGGTAAATATGCCCGCGGCGGAAGATACGCAGTATTTT. The J gene is TRBJ2-3, the V gene TRBV5-1; D not certain. With 0 bases removed from V and 5 bases from J, the gap between germline ends came to 25 bases. CDR3 length: 19 residues. The germline V gene has CDR1 SGHRS and CDR2 YFSETQ.

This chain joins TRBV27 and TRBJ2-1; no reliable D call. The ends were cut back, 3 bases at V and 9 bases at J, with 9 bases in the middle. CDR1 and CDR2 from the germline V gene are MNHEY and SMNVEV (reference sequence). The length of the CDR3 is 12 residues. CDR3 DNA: TGTGCCAGCAGTTTCAGATATGGTGAGCAGTTCTTC. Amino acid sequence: CASSFRYGEQFF.

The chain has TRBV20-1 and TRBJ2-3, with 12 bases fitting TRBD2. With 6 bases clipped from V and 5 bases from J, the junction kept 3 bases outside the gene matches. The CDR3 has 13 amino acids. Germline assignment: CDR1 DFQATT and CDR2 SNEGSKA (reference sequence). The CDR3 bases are TGCAGTGCCAAGGGACTAGCGGGAGATACGCAGTATTTT. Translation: CSAKGLAGDTQYF.

The CDR3 here is CASSSTPGQQETQYF. In DNA form, the CDR3 reads TGCGCCAGCAGCTCGACCCCGGGACAACAAGAGACCCAGTACTTC. This chain uses TRBV5-1 with TRBJ2-5, with D tentatively TRBD1 (6 bases). V was shortened by 3 bases and J by 2 bases, with 14 bases between the two germline ends. The CDR3 runs 15 residues. CDR1 SGHRS and CDR2 YFSETQ come from the germline V gene.

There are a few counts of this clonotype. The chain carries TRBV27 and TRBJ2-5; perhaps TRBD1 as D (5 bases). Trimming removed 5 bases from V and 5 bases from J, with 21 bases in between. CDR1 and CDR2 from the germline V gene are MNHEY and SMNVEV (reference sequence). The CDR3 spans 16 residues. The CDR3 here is CASSPGDSVNRETQYF. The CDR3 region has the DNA TGTGCCAGCAGTCCCGGAGACAGTGTTAATCGGGAGACCCAGTACTTC.

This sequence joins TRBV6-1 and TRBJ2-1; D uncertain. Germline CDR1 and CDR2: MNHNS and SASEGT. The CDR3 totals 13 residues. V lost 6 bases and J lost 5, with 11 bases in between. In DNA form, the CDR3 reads TGTGCCAGCAGACCCAGACCTGACAATGAGCAGTTCTTC. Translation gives CASRPRPDNEQFF.

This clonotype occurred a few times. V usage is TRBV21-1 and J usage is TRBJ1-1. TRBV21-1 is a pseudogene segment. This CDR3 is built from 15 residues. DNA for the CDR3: TGTGCCAGCAGCAAAGGAACACTTCGGGACACTGAAGCTTTCTTT. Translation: CASSKGTLRDTEAFF.

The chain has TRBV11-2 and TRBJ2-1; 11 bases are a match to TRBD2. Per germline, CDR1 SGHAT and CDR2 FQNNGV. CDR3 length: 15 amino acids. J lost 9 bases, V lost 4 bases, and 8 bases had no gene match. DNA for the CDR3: TGTGCCAGCAGCTGGGGACTAGCGGTGGGGAGTGAGCAGTTCTTC. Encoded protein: CASSWGLAVGSEQFF.

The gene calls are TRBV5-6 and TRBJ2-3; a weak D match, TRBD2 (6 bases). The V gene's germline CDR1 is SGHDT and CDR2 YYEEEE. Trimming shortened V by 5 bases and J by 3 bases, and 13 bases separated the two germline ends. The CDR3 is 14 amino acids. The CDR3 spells CASRDYGGTDTQYF. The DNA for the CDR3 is TGTGCCAGCAGGGACTACGGCGGAACAGATACGCAGTATTTT.

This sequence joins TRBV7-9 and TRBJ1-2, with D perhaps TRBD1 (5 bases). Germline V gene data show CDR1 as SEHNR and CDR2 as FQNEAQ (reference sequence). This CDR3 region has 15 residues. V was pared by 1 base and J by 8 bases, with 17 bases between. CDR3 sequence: CASSLEGRRKGGYTF. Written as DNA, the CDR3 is TGTGCCAGCAGCTTAGAGGGACGCCGTAAGGGCGGCTACACCTTC.

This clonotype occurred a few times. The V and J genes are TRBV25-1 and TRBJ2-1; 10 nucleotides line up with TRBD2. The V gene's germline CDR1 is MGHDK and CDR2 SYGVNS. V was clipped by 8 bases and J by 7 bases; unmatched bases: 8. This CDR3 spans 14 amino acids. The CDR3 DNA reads TGTGCCAGCCGTACTAGCGGGAAGGTAAATGAGCAGTTCTTC. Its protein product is CASRTSGKVNEQFF.

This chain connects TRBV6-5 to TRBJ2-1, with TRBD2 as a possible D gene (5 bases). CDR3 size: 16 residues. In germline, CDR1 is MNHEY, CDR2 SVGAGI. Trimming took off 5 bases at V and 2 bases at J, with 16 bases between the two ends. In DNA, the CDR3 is TGTGCCAGCAGTCTACTACCATGGGGAGCCTACAATGAGCAGTTCTTC. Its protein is CASSLLPWGAYNEQFF.

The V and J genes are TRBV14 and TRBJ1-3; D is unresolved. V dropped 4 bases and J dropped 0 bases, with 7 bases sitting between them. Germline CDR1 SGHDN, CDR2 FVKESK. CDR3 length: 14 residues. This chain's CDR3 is CASSRRNSGNTIYF. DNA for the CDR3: TGTGCCAGCAGCCGACGGAACTCTGGAAACACCATATATTTT.

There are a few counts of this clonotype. The CDR3 DNA is TGTGCCAGCAGCACACAGGGTTTCTTTTACGAGCAGTACTTC. This translates into CASSTQGFFYEQYF. The V and J genes are TRBV12-3 or TRBV12-4 and TRBJ2-7, with a tentative D call TRBD1 (6 bases). Trimming cost V 6 bases and J 4 bases, with 16 bases left between them. The CDR3 has 14 residues.

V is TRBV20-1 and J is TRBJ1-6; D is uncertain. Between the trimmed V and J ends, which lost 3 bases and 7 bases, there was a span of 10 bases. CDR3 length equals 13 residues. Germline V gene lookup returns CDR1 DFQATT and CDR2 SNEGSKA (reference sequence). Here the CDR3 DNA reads TGCAGTGCTAGTGGACGTGGGAATTCACCCCTCCACTTT. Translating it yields CSASGRGNSPLHF.